These 2 T cell receptor beta chains share one sample of origin, sequenced in a study of resident and recirculating memory T cells in vitiligo. The assay was immunoSEQ multiplex PCR, and TCRdb's table has in-frame clones only and misses some. Here the sample spans around 76,000 clones, roughly nine tenths being singletons. The sequencing input was blood. These receptor sequences come from a male donor with vitiligo.

The V and J genes are TRBV7-8 and TRBJ1-5, with 8 bases that match TRBD1. This CDR3 has 18 residues. Trimming took 1 base from V and 0 from J; bases not matched to a gene: 8. Germline V lookup: CDR1 SGHVS, CDR2 FQNEAQ. CDR3 DNA: TGTGCCAGCAGCTTAGGTACCAGGGGGCCGAATAGCAATCAGCCCCAGCATTTT. As protein: CASSLGTRGPNSNQPQHF.

With regard to this clone: Other DNA sequences in this sample translate to the same CDR3. This sequence joins TRBV9 and TRBJ2-7; TRBD1 agrees at 10 bases. Germline lookup yields CDR1 SGDLS and CDR2 YYNGEE. The CDR3 covers 14 residues. The V segment lost 3 bases and the J segment 3 bases; nucleotides outside the gene matches: 3. The CDR3: CASSAGTGVYEQYF. DNA of the CDR3: TGTGCCAGCAGCGCCGGGACAGGGGTCTACGAGCAGTACTTC.